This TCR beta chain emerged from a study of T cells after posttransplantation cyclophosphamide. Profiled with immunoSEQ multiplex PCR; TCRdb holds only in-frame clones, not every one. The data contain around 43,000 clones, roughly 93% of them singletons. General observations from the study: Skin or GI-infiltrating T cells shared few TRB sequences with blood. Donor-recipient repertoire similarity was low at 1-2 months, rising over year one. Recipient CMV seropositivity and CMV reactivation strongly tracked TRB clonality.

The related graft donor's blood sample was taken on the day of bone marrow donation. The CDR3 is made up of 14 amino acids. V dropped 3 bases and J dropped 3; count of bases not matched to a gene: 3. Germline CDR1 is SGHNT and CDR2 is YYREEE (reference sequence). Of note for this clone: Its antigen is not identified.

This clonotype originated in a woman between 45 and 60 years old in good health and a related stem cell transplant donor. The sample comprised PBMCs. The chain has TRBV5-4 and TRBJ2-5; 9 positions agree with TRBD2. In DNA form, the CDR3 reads TGTGCCAGCAGCTCCAGACTAGCGGAAGAGACCCAGTACTTC. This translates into CASSSRLAEETQYF.